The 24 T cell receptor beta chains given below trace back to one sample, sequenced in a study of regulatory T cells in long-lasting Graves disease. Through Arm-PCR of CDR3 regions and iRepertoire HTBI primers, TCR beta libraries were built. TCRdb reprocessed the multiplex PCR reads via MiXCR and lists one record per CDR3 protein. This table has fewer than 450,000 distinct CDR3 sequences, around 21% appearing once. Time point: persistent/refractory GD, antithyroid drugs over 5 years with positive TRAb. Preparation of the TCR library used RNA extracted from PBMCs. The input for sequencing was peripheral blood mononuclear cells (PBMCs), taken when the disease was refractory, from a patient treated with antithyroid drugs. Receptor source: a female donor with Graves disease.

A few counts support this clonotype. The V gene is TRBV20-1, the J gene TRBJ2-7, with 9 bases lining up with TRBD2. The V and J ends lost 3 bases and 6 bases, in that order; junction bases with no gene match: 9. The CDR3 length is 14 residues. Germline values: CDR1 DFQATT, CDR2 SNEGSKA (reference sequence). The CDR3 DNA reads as TGCAGTGCTAGGCCTCCCGGGACTAGCCTCGAGCAGTACTTC. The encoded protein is CSARPPGTSLEQYF.

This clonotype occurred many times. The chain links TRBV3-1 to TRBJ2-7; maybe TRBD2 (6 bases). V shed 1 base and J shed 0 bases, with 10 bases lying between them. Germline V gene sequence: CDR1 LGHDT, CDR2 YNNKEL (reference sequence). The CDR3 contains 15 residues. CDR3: CASSQGASASYEQYF. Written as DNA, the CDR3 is TGTGCCAGCAGCCAAGGGGCTAGCGCCTCCTACGAGCAGTACTTC.

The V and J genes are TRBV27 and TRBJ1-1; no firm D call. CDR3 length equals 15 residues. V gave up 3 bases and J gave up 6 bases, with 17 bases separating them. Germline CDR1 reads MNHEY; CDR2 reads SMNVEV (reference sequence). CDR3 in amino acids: CASSFLGLGLAEAFF. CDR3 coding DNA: TGTGCCAGCAGTTTTTTGGGGTTGGGGTTGGCTGAAGCTTTCTTT.

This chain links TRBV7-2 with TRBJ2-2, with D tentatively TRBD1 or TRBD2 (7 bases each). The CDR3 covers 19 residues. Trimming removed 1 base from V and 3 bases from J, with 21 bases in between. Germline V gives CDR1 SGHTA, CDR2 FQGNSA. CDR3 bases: TGTGCCAGCAGCTTAGTGGGGGAGGGACAGCGGAGGGACACCGGGGAGCTGTTTTTT. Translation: CASSLVGEGQRRDTGELFF. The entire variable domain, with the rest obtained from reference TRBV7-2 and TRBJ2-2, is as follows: GAGVSQSPSNKVTEKGKDVELRCDPISGHTALYWYRQSLGQGLEFLIYFQGNSAPDKSGLPSDRFSAERTGGSVSTLTIQRTQQEDSAVYLCASSLVGEGQRRDTGELFFGEGSRLTVL.

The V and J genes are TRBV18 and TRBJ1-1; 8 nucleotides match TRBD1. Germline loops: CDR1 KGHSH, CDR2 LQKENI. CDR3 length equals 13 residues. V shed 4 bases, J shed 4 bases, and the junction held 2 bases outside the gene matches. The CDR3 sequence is CASSRTGLTEAFF. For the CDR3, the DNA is TGTGCCAGCTCACGGACAGGGCTCACTGAAGCTTTCTTT.

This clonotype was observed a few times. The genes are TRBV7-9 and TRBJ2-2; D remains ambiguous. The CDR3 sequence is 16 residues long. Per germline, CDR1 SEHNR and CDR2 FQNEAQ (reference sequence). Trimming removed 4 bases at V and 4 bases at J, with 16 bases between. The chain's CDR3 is CASSSPDWAGTGELFF. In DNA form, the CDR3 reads TGTGCCAGCAGCTCCCCTGACTGGGCTGGCACCGGGGAGCTGTTTTTT.

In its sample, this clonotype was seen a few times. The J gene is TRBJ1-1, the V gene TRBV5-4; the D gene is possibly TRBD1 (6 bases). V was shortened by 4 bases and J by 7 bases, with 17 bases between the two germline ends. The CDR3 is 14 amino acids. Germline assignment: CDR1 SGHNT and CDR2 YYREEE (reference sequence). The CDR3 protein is CASSRGGQNLEAFF. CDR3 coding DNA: TGTGCCAGCAGCCGAGGTGGACAGAACCTTGAAGCTTTCTTT.

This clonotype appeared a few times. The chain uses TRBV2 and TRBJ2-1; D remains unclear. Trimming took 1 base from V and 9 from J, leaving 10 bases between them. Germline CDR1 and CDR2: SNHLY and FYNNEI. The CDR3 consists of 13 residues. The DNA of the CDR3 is TGTGCCAGCAGTGAAGGAGTATTTGCTGAGCAGTTCTTC. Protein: CASSEGVFAEQFF. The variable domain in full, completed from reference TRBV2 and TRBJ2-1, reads EPEVTQTPSHQVTQMGQEVILRCVPISNHLYFYWYRQILGQKVEFLVSFYNNEISEKSEIFDDQFSVERPDGSNFTLKIRSTKLEDSAMYFCASSEGVFAEQFFGPGTRLTVL.

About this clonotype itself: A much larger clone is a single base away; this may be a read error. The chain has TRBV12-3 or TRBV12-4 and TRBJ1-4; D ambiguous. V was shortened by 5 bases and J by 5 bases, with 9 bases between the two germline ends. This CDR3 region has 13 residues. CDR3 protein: CASSGDTNEKLFF. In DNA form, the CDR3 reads TGTGCCAGCAGTGGTGACACGAATGAAAAACTGTTTTTT.

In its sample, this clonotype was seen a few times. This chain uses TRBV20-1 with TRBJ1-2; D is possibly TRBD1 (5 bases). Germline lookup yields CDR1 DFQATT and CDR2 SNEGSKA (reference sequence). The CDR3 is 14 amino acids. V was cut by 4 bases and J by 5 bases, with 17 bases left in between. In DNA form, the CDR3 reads TGCAGTGCTACACTTCGCGGGGGGTTTTATGGCTACACCTTC. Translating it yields CSATLRGGFYGYTF.

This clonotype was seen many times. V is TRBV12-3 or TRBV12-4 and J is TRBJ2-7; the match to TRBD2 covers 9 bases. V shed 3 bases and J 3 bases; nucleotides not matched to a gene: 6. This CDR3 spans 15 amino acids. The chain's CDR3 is CASSLASGDLYEQYF. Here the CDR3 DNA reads TGTGCCAGCAGTTTGGCTAGCGGGGACCTCTACGAGCAGTACTTC.

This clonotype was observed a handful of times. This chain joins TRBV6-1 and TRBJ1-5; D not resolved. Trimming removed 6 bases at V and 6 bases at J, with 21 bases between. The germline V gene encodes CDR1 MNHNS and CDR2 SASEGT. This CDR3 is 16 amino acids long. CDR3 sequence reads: CASSPSRGHGGQPQHF. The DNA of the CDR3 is TGTGCCAGCAGCCCCTCCCGTGGTCACGGCGGTCAGCCCCAGCATTTT.

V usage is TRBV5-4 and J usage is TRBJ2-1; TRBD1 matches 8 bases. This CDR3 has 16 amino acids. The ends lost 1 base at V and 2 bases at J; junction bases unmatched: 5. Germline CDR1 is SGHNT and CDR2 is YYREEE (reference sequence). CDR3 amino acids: CASSLSQGVTYNEQFF. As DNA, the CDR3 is TGTGCCAGCAGCTTGTCACAGGGGGTTACCTACAATGAGCAGTTCTTC.

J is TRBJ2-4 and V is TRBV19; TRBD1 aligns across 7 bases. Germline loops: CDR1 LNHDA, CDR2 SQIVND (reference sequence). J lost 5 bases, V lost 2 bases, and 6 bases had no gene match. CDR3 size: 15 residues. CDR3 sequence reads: CASSITGQAENIQYF. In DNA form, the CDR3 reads TGTGCCAGTAGTATAACAGGACAGGCTGAAAACATTCAGTACTTC.

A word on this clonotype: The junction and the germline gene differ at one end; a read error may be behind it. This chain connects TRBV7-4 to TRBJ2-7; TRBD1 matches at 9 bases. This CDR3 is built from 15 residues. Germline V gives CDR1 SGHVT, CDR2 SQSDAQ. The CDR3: CASNLAGTGLSEQYF. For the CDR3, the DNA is TGTGCCAGCAACTTAGCTGGGACAGGGTTGAGCGAGCAGTACTTC.

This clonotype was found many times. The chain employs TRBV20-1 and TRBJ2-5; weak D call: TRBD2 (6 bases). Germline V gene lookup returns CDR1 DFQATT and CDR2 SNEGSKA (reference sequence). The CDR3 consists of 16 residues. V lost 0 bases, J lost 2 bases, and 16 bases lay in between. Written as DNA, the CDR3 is TGCAGTGCTAGAGACCCCCGACTAGTCGGACAAGAGACCCAGTACTTC. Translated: CSARDPRLVGQETQYF.

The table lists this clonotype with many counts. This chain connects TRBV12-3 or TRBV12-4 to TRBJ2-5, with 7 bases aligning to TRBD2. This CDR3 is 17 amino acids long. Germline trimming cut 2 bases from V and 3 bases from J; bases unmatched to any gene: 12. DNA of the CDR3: TGTGCCAGCAGTTTAATGCGGGCTAGCGGAGGGAAAGAGACCCAGTACTTC. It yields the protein CASSLMRASGGKETQYF.

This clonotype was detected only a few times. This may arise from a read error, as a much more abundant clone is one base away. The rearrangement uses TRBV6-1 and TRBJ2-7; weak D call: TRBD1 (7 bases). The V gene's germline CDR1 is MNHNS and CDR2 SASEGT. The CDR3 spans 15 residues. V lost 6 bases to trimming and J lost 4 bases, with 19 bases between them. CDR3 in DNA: TGTGCCAGCAGGCTAGGAGGGGGCGCGGAATACGAGCAGTACTTC. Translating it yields CASRLGGGAEYEQYF.

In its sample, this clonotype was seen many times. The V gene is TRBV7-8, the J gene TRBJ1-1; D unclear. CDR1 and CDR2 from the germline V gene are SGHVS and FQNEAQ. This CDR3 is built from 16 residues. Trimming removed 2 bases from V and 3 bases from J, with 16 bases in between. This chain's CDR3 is CASSLLRVEGYTEAFF. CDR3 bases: TGTGCCAGCAGCTTACTCCGGGTTGAGGGCTACACTGAAGCTTTCTTT. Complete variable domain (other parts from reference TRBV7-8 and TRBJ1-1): GAGVSQSPRYKVAKRGQDVALRCDPISGHVSLFWYQQALGQGPEFLTYFQNEAQLDKSGLPSDRFFAERPEGSVSTLKIQRTQQEDSAVYLCASSLLRVEGYTEAFFGQGTRLTVV.

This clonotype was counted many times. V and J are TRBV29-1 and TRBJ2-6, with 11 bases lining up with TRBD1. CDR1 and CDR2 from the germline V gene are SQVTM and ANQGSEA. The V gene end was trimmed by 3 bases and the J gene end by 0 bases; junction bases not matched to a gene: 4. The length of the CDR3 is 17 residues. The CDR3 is CSVEGGTGGSGANVLTF. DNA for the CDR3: TGCAGCGTTGAGGGCGGGACAGGGGGCTCTGGGGCCAACGTCCTGACTTTC.

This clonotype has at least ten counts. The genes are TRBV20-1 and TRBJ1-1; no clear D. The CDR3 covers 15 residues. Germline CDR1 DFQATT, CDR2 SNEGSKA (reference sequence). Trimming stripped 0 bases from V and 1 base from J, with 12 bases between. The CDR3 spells CSAREMISANTEAFF. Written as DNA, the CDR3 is TGCAGTGCTAGAGAAATGATCAGTGCGAACACTGAAGCTTTCTTT.

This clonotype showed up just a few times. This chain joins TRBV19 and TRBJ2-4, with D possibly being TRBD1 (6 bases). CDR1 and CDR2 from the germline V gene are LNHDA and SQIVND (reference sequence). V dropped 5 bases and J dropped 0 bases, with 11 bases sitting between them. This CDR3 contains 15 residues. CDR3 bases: TGTGCCAGTAGTCACGCAGGGGTAGCCAAAAACATTCAGTACTTC. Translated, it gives CASSHAGVAKNIQYF.

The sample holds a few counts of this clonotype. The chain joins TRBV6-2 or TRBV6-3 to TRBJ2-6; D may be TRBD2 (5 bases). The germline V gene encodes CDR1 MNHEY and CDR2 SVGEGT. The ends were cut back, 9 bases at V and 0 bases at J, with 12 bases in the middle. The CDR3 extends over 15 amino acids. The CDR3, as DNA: TGTGCCAGTTTGGCGGGCGACTCTGGGGCCAACGTCCTGACTTTC. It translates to CASLAGDSGANVLTF.

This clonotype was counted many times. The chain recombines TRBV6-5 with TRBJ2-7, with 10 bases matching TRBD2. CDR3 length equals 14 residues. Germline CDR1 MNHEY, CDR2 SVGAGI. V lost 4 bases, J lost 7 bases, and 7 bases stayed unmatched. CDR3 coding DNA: TGTGCCAGCAGTTCGGCTAGCGGGAGCGGGGAGCAGTACTTC. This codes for CASSSASGSGEQYF.